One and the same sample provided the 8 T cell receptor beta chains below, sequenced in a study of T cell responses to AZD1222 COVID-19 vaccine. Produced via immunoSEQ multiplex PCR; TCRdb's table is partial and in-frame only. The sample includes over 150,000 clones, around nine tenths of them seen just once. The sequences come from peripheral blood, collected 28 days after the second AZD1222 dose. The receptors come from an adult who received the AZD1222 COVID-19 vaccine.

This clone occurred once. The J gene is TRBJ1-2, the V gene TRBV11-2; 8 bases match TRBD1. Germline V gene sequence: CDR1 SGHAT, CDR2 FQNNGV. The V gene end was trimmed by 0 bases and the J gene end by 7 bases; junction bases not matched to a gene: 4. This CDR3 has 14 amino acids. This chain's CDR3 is CASSLDQGQAGYTF. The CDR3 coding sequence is TGTGCCAGCAGCTTAGATCAGGGACAGGCTGGCTACACCTTC.

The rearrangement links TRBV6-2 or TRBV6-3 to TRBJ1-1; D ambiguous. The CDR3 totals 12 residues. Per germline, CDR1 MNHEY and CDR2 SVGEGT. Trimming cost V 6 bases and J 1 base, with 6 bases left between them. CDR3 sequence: CASSDPNTEAFF. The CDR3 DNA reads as TGTGCCAGCAGCGACCCGAACACTGAAGCTTTCTTT.

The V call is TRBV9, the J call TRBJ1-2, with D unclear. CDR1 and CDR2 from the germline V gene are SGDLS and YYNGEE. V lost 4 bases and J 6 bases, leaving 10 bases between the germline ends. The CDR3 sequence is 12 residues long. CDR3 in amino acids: CASSIQVDGYTF. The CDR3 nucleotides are TGTGCCAGCAGCATTCAGGTAGATGGCTACACCTTC.

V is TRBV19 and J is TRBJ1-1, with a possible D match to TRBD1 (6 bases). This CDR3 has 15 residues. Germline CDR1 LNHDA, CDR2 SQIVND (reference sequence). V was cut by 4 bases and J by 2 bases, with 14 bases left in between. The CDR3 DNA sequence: TGTGCCAGTAGTACTCGGACAGTAGGTAACACTGAAGCTTTCTTT. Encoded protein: CASSTRTVGNTEAFF.

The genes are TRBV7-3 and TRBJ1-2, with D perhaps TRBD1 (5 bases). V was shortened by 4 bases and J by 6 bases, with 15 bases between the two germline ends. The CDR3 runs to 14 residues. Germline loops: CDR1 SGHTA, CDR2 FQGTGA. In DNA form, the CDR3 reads TGTGCCAGCAGCTGGATGGGGGGGAAGGATGGCTACACCTTC. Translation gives CASSWMGGKDGYTF.

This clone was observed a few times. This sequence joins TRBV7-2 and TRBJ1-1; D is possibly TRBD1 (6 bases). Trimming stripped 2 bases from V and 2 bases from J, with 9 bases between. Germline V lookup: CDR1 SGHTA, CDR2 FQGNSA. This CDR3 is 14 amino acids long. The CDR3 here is CASSLRTANTEAFF. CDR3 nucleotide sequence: TGTGCCAGCAGCTTACGGACAGCTAACACTGAAGCTTTCTTT.

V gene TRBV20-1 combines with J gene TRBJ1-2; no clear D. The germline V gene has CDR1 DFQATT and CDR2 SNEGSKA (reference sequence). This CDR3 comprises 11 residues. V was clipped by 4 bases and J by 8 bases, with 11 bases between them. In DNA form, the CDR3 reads TGCAGTGCTATGCGGAGGATAGGCTACACCTTC. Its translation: CSAMRRIGYTF.

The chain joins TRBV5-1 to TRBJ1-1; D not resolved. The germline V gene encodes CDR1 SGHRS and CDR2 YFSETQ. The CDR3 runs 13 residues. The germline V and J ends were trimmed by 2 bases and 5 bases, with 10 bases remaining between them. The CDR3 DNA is TGCGCCAGCAGCTTTCGCAGTGGTACTGAAGCTTTCTTT. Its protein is CASSFRSGTEAFF.